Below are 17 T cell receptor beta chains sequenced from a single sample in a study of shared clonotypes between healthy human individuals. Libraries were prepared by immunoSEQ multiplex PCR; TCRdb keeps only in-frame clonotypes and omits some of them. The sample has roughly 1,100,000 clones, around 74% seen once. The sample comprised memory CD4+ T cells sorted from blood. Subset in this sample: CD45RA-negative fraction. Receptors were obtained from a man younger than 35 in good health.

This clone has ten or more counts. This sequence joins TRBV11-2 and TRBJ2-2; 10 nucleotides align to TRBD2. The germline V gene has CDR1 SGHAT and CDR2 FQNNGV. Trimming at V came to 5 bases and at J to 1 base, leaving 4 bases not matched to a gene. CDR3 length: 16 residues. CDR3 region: CASSQRTSGNTGELFF. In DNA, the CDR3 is TGTGCCAGCAGCCAAAGGACTAGCGGGAACACCGGGGAGCTGTTTTTT.

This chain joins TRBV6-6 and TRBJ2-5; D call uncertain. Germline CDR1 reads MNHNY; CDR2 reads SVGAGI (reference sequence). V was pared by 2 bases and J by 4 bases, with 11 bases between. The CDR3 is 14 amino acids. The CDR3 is CASSYGQAPETQYF. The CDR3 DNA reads TGTGCCAGCAGTTACGGGCAGGCCCCAGAGACCCAGTACTTC.

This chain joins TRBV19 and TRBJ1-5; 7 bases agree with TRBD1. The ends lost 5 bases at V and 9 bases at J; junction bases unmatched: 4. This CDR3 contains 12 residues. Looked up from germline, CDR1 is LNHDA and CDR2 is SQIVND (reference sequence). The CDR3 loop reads CASSEQGSPQHF. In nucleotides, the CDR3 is TGTGCCAGTAGTGAACAGGGGTCGCCCCAGCATTTT.

CDR3 nucleotide sequence: TGTGCCTGGAGTCCGGGACAGGGGGCAAATGAGCAGTTCTTC. Its translation is CAWSPGQGANEQFF. The chain carries TRBV30 and TRBJ2-1; 12 bases align to TRBD1. The CDR3 covers 14 residues. V shed 2 bases and J 7 bases; nucleotides not matched to a gene: 3. Per the germline V gene, CDR1 is GTSNPN and CDR2 is SVGIG (reference sequence).

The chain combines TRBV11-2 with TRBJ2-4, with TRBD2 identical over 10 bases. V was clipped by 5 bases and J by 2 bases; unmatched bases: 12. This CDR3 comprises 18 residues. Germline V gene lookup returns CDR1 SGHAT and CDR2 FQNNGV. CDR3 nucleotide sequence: TGTGCCAGCAGCCTCATCCCCGGGACTAGCGCGTCCAAAAACATTCAGTACTTC. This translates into CASSLIPGTSASKNIQYF.

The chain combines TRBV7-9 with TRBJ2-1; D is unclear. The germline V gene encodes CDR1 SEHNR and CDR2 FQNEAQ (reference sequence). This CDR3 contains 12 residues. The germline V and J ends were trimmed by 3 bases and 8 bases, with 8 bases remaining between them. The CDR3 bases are TGTGCCAGCAGCTTTGGTGGAGATGAGCAGTTCTTC. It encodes CASSFGGDEQFF.

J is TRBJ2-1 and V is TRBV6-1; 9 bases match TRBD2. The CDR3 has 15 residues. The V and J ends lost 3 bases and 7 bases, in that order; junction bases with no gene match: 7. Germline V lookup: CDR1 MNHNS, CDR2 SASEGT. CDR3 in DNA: TGTGCCAGCAGTGAGCCGGGACTAGCCGCGAATGAGCAGTTCTTC. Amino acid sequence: CASSEPGLAANEQFF.

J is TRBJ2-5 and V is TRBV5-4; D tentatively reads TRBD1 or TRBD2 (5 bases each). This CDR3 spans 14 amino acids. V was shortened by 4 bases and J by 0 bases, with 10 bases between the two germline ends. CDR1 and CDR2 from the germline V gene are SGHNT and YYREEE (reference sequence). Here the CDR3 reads CASSHRDDQETQYF. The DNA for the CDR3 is TGTGCCAGCAGCCACCGGGACGACCAAGAGACCCAGTACTTC.

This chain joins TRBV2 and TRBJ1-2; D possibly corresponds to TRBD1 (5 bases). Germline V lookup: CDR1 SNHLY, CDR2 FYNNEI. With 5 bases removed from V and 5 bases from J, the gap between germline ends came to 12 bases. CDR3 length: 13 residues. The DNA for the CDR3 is TGTGCCAGCAGTAAGGGGAACTTGTATGGCTACACCTTC. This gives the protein CASSKGNLYGYTF. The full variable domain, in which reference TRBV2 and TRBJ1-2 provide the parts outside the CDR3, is EPEVTQTPSHQVTQMGQEVILRCVPISNHLYFYWYRQILGQKVEFLVSFYNNEISEKSEIFDDQFSVERPDGSNFTLKIRSTKLEDSAMYFCASSKGNLYGYTFGSGTRLTVV.

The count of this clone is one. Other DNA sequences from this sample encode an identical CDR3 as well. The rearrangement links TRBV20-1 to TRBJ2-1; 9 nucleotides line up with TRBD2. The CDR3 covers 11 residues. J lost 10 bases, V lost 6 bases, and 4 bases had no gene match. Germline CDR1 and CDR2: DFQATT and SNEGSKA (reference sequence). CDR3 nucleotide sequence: TGCAGTGCGGGGCTAGCGGGGGAGCAGTTCTTC. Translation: CSAGLAGEQFF.

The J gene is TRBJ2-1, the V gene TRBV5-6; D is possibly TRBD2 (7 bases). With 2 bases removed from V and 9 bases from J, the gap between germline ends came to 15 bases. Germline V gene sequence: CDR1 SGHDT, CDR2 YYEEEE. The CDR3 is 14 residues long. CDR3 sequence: CASSFGVRGAEQFF. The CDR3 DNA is TGTGCCAGCAGCTTTGGCGTACGGGGGGCTGAGCAGTTCTTC.

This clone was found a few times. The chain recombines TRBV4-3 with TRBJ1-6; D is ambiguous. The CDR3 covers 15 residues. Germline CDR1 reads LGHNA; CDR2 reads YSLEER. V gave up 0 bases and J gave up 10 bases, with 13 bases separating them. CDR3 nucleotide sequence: TGCGCCAGCAGCCAAGAGTTGCTTAAGGGATCACCCCTCCACTTT. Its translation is CASSQELLKGSPLHF.

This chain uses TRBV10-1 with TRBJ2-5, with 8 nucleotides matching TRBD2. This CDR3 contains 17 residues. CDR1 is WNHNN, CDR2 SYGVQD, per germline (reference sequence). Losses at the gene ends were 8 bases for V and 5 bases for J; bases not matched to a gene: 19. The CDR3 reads CASRGGQRTFGRETQYF. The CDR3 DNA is TGCGCCAGCCGGGGGGGGCAGCGGACTTTCGGCAGGGAGACCCAGTACTTC.

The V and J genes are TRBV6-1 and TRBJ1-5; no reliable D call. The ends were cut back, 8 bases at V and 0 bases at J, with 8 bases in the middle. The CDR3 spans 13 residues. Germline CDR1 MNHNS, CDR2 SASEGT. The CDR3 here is CASSEGSNQPQHF. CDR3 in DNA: TGTGCCAGCTCGGAGGGTAGCAATCAGCCCCAGCATTTT.

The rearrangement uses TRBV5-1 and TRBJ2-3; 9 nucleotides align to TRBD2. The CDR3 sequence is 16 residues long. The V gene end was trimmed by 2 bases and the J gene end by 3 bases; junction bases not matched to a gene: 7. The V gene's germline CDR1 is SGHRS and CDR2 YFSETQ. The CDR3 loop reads CASSFGGGARTDTQYF. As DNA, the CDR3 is TGCGCCAGCAGCTTTGGCGGGGGGGCACGGACAGATACGCAGTATTTT.

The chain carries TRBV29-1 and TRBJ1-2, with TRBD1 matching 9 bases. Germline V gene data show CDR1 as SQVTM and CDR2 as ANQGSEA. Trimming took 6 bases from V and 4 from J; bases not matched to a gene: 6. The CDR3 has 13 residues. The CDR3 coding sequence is TGCAGCGTCAGGGACAGGGTGGGCTATGGCTACACCTTC. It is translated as CSVRDRVGYGYTF. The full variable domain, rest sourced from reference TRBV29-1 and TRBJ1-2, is SAVISQKPSRDICQRGTSLTIQCQVDSQVTMMFWYRQQPGQSLTLIATANQGSEATYESGFVIDKFPISRPNLTFSTLTVSNMSPEDSSIYLCSVRDRVGYGYTFGSGTRLTVV.

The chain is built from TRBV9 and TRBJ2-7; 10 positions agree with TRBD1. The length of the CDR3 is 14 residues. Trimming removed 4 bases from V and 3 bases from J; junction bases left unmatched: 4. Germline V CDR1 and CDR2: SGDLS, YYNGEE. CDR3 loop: CASSPGTGDYEQYF. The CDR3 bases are TGTGCCAGCAGCCCAGGGACAGGGGACTACGAGCAGTACTTC.